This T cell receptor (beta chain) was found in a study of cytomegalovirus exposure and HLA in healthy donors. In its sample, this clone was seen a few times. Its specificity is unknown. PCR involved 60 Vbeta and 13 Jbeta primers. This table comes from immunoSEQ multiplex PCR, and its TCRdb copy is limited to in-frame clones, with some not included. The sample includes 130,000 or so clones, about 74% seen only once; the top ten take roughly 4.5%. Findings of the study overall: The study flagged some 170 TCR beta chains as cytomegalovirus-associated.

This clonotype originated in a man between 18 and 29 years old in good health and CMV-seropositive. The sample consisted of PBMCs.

The chain's CDR3 is CASSQGPTSGREQFF. Written as DNA, the CDR3 is TGCGCCAGCAGCCAGGGCCCGACTAGCGGGAGGGAGCAGTTCTTC. The chain employs TRBV4-3 and TRBJ2-1; 13 bases fit TRBD2. V lost 3 bases to trimming and J lost 10 bases; unmatched junction nucleotides: 6. The germline V gene has CDR1 LGHNA and CDR2 YSLEER. The CDR3 consists of 15 residues.